The 21 T cell receptor beta chains below were found in one sample sequenced in a study of fetal regulatory T cell absence and autoimmunity (dated by TCRdb to the late 2010s). The library came from the immunoSEQ multiplex PCR assay. The clones in this table, taken by TCRdb from immuneACCESS, are in-frame only. Not every clone is retained; where verified, under half of the shortfall comes from an unresolved V gene, and the cause of the rest is unknown. The sample table holds more than 90,000 clones, of which less than 80% were seen once. The top ten hold 1.5% to 2% of the sample. The sample was pancreas tissue. These receptors all come from a male donor with IPEX syndrome.

The chain couples TRBV7-2 to TRBJ2-1; D possibly corresponds to TRBD2 (6 bases). The V and J ends lost 1 base and 0 bases respectively, with 7 bases between them. Germline assignment: CDR1 SGHTA and CDR2 FQGNSA. This CDR3 contains 15 residues. In DNA, the CDR3 is TGTGCCAGCAGCTTAGTTAGCGGCTCCTACAATGAGCAGTTCTTC. It codes for CASSLVSGSYNEQFF.

This clone was counted a few times. The gene calls are TRBV27 and TRBJ1-1; no definite D call. The CDR3 contains 13 residues. CDR1 is MNHEY, CDR2 SMNVEV, per germline (reference sequence). V lost 2 bases and J lost 9, with 13 bases in between. The CDR3 spells CASSLRPEAKAFF. CDR3 DNA: TGTGCCAGCAGTTTACGGCCAGAAGCGAAAGCTTTCTTT.

The CDR3 DNA reads TGCGCCAGCAGCTTGATCGCGTACCAAGAGACCCAGTACTTC. As protein: CASSLIAYQETQYF. The rearrangement joins TRBV5-1 to TRBJ2-5; D remains ambiguous. CDR1 is SGHRS and CDR2 is YFSETQ in the germline V gene. The CDR3 covers 14 residues. V lost 1 base and J 0 bases, leaving 7 bases between the germline ends.

The genes are TRBV4-2 and TRBJ2-7; 7 bases fit TRBD2. CDR3 length: 16 amino acids. Germline-derived CDR1 and CDR2 are LGHNA and YNFKEQ. The junction had 11 bases not matched to a gene; V was cut back by 4 bases and J by 2 bases. The CDR3 nucleotides are TGTGCCAGCAGCCCACGAGGTCAGCGGGGCACCTACGAGCAGTACTTC. Translated, it gives CASSPRGQRGTYEQYF.

The genes are TRBV10-3 and TRBJ1-1; D perhaps matches TRBD1 (6 bases). The V and J ends lost 6 bases and 5 bases respectively, with 10 bases between them. This CDR3 is 12 amino acids long. Germline CDR1 is ENHRY and CDR2 is SYGVKD. Here the CDR3 reads CAIRGQGTEAFF. The CDR3 DNA follows: TGTGCCATCAGGGGCCAGGGGACTGAAGCTTTCTTT.

V is TRBV10-3 and J is TRBJ1-5, with D tentatively TRBD1 (6 bases). From germline, CDR1 is ENHRY and CDR2 SYGVKD. The ends were cut back, 0 bases at V and 0 bases at J, with 18 bases in the middle. CDR3 length equals 19 residues. The CDR3 spells CAISESLDSRPPSNQPQHF. In nucleotides, the CDR3 is TGTGCCATCAGTGAGTCATTGGACAGTCGTCCTCCTAGCAATCAGCCCCAGCATTTT.

V usage is TRBV11-3 and J usage is TRBJ2-7, with 8 bases identical to TRBD1. Per the germline V gene, CDR1 is SGHNT and CDR2 is YENEEA. The CDR3 runs to 14 residues. After removal of 4 bases from V and 6 bases from J, the junction contained 8 bases not matched to a gene. CDR3 DNA sequence: TGTGCCAGCAGCTCCTGGGACAGGTCGGCCGAGCAGTACTTC. Translation: CASSSWDRSAEQYF. Full variable domain (remainder filled in from reference TRBV11-3 and TRBJ2-7): EAGVVQSPRYKIIEKKQPVAFWCNPISGHNTLYWYLQNLGQGPELLIRYENEEAVDDSQLPKDRFSAERLKGVDSTLKIQPAELGDSAVYLCASSSWDRSAEQYFGPGTRLTVT.

CDR3 amino acids: CASSYNGGLLDTEAFF. CDR3 in DNA: TGTGCCAGCAGCTACAATGGGGGATTGTTGGACACTGAAGCTTTCTTT. This chain joins TRBV6-5 and TRBJ1-1; TRBD1 might be the D (5 bases). Germline CDR1 reads MNHEY; CDR2 reads SVGAGI. The germline V and J ends were trimmed by 6 bases and 3 bases, with 20 bases remaining between them. The CDR3 loop spans 16 amino acids.

The table lists this clone with a count of one. The chain is built from TRBV11-2 and TRBJ2-3; 8 bases map to TRBD1. V gave up 2 bases and J gave up 1 base; unmatched junction bases: 2. Germline V gene sequence: CDR1 SGHAT, CDR2 FQNNGV. CDR3 length equals 15 residues. The CDR3 region has the DNA TGTGCCAGCAGCTTATTGGGACAGGGCACAGATACGCAGTATTTT. Amino acids: CASSLLGQGTDTQYF.

This chain connects TRBV9 to TRBJ2-1, with TRBD2 as a possible D gene (6 bases). V was pared by 0 bases and J by 0 bases, with 7 bases between. In germline, CDR1 is SGDLS, CDR2 YYNGEE. The CDR3 runs 15 residues. CDR3 residues: CASSVVADSYNEQFF. In DNA form, the CDR3 reads TGTGCCAGCAGCGTAGTAGCGGACTCCTACAATGAGCAGTTCTTC.

The genes are TRBV29-1 and TRBJ2-7; 8 bases line up with TRBD1. V gave up 4 bases and J gave up 0 bases; unmatched junction bases: 5. The germline gives CDR1 SQVTM, CDR2 ANQGSEA. The length of the CDR3 is 14 residues. CDR3 amino acids: CSVARTGTSYEQYF. DNA for the CDR3: TGCAGCGTTGCCCGGACAGGGACCTCCTACGAGCAGTACTTC.

The V call is TRBV11-2, the J call TRBJ2-2, with 13 bases identical to TRBD2. The CDR3 has 17 amino acids. V gave up 6 bases and J gave up 1 base; unmatched junction bases: 5. CDR1 is SGHAT and CDR2 is FQNNGV in the germline V gene. CDR3 sequence: CASRRTSGRLNTGELFF. In DNA, the CDR3 is TGTGCCAGCAGACGGACTAGCGGGAGATTGAACACCGGGGAGCTGTTTTTT. Full variable domain (remainder filled in from reference TRBV11-2 and TRBJ2-2): EAGVAQSPRYKIIEKRQSVAFWCNPISGHATLYWYQQILGQGPKLLIQFQNNGVVDDSQLPKDRFSAERLKGVDSTLKIQPAKLEDSAVYLCASRRTSGRLNTGELFFGEGSRLTVL.

The J gene is TRBJ2-7, the V gene TRBV4-2; 7 positions agree with TRBD2. There are 14 residues in the CDR3. J gave up 3 bases and V 2 bases, and 4 bases lay outside the gene matches. Per germline, CDR1 LGHNA and CDR2 YNFKEQ. The CDR3 here is CASSQSLAVYEQYF. DNA for the CDR3: TGTGCCAGCAGCCAAAGCCTAGCGGTCTACGAGCAGTACTTC.

The rearrangement links TRBV30 to TRBJ2-3; 11 bases match TRBD2. V shed 0 bases, J shed 2 bases, and the junction held 4 bases outside the gene matches. The CDR3 consists of 16 residues. From germline, CDR1 is GTSNPN and CDR2 SVGIG (reference sequence). The CDR3 is CAWSVLAGVVTDTQYF. The CDR3 coding sequence is TGTGCCTGGAGTGTACTAGCGGGAGTGGTCACAGATACGCAGTATTTT. The whole variable domain, remainder taken from reference TRBV30 and TRBJ2-3, is SQTIHQWPATLVQPVGSPLSLECTVEGTSNPNLYWYRQAAGRGLQLLFYSVGIGQISSEVPQNLSASRPQDRQFILSSKKLLLSDSGFYLCAWSVLAGVVTDTQYFGPGTRLTVL.

CDR3 sequence reads: CASSWSTSYEQYF. CDR3 DNA sequence: TGCGCCAGCAGTTGGTCCACCTCCTACGAGCAGTACTTC. The V and J genes are TRBV5-1 and TRBJ2-7; D is unresolved. V lost 5 bases and J 0 bases, leaving 9 bases between the germline ends. Germline-derived CDR1 and CDR2 are SGHRS and YFSETQ. The CDR3 consists of 13 residues. The full variable domain, in which reference TRBV5-1 and TRBJ2-7 provide the parts outside the CDR3, is KAGVTQTPRYLIKTRGQQVTLSCSPISGHRSVSWYQQTPGQGLQFLFEYFSETQRNKGNFPGRFSGRQFSNSRSEMNVSTLELGDSALYLCASSWSTSYEQYFGPGTRLTVT.

The chain couples TRBV7-6 to TRBJ2-7; D gene uncertain. There are 14 residues in the CDR3. The germline gives CDR1 SGHVS, CDR2 FNYEAQ. Between the trimmed V and J ends, which lost 5 bases and 0 bases, there was a span of 11 bases. CDR3 residues: CASSPDIPSYEQYF. CDR3 nucleotide sequence: TGTGCCAGCAGCCCTGACATCCCCTCCTACGAGCAGTACTTC.

This clone was recorded once. The chain joins TRBV5-6 to TRBJ2-3; D may be TRBD1 (6 bases). Germline CDR1 reads SGHDT; CDR2 reads YYEEEE. The CDR3 spans 16 residues. Deletions cut 0 bases from V and 4 bases from J, with 15 bases between. CDR3 sequence (DNA): TGTGCCAGCAGCTTGGACAGGGTGGTTGGCGCAGATACGCAGTATTTT. Translating gives CASSLDRVVGADTQYF.

The chain joins TRBV12-5 to TRBJ2-3; no reliable D call. Per the germline V gene, CDR1 is LGHNT and CDR2 is FRNRAP. The V and J ends lost 0 bases and 2 bases respectively, with 12 bases between them. The length of the CDR3 is 16 residues. The CDR3, as DNA: TGTGCTAGTGGTTTGGTACAGAACGCCCCCACAGATACGCAGTATTTT. Amino acids: CASGLVQNAPTDTQYF.

This chain uses TRBV18 with TRBJ2-7; D may be TRBD2 (5 bases). The germline V gene encodes CDR1 KGHSH and CDR2 LQKENI. The germline V and J ends were trimmed by 6 bases and 3 bases, with 21 bases remaining between them. The CDR3 has 16 amino acids. CDR3 protein: CASSPQRASSDYEQYF. The CDR3 coding sequence is TGTGCCAGCTCTCCCCAACGGGCTAGCAGTGACTACGAGCAGTACTTC.

CDR3 sequence (DNA): TGTGCCAGCAGTTTAACCCAGGGGGGATCCCAAGAGACCCAGTACTTC. Amino acids: CASSLTQGGSQETQYF. The V call is TRBV27, the J call TRBJ2-5; perhaps TRBD1 as D (7 bases). The V and J ends lost 2 bases and 1 base respectively, with 14 bases between them. In germline, CDR1 is MNHEY, CDR2 SMNVEV (reference sequence). This CDR3 contains 16 residues.

This rearrangement joins TRBV30 to TRBJ1-2, with 12 bases fitting TRBD1. Germline CDR1 and CDR2: GTSNPN and SVGIG (reference sequence). The CDR3 totals 14 residues. V was pared by 3 bases and J by 4 bases, with 3 bases of the junction left unmatched. CDR3 nucleotide sequence: TGTGCCTGGAGGGGACAGGGGGCCCCCTATGGCTACACCTTC. This sequence encodes CAWRGQGAPYGYTF.